These 22 T cell receptor beta chains share one sample of origin, sequenced in a study of Ad26.COV2.S vaccination and SARS-CoV-2 variants. Data came from immunoSEQ multiplex PCR; TCRdb stores just in-frame clones and leaves some out. Here the sample spans about half a million clones, 80% to 90% being singletons. Treatment of the sample: roughly 18 received Ad26.COV2.S at low or high dose, single or two shots; roughly 5 received placebo; per-sample allocation not given. After the first vaccine or placebo injection, samples were drawn on day 63. This sample comprised peripheral blood, obtained in a trial of Ad26.COV2.S vaccine versus placebo. The origin of the receptors is a person between 18 and 60 years old who received the Ad26.COV2.S COVID-19 vaccine or a placebo.

This clone was observed a handful of times. This rearrangement joins TRBV27 to TRBJ1-2; the D gene is possibly TRBD1 (6 bases). V dropped 6 bases and J dropped 4 bases, with 15 bases sitting between them. The CDR3 runs 14 residues. The germline gives CDR1 MNHEY, CDR2 SMNVEV (reference sequence). CDR3 sequence reads: CASSMGWGAYGYTF. In DNA, the CDR3 is TGTGCCAGCAGCATGGGCTGGGGGGCCTATGGCTACACCTTC.

The chain has TRBV19 and TRBJ2-7; possibly TRBD1 for D (5 bases). The CDR3 is 13 residues long. V dropped 5 bases and J dropped 6 bases, with 14 bases sitting between them. Germline CDR1 LNHDA, CDR2 SQIVND (reference sequence). CDR3 DNA: TGTGCCAGTAGTGATTTGGATGGGGCCGAGCAGTACTTC. Translated, it gives CASSDLDGAEQYF. The full variable domain, completed using reference TRBV19 and TRBJ2-7, is DGGITQSPKYLFRKEGQNVTLSCEQNLNHDAMYWYRQDPGQGLRLIYYSQIVNDFQKGDIAEGYSVSREKKESFPLTVTSAQKNPTAFYLCASSDLDGAEQYFGPGTRLTVT.

This sequence joins TRBV9 and TRBJ2-7; perhaps TRBD1 as D (5 bases). CDR1 and CDR2 from the germline V gene are SGDLS and YYNGEE. The CDR3 is made up of 14 amino acids. V lost 4 bases and J 1 base, leaving 12 bases between the germline ends. DNA of the CDR3: TGTGCCAGCAGCCCGAACACAGGTTCCTACGAGCAGTACTTC. It is translated as CASSPNTGSYEQYF.

The count of this clone is one. The V call is TRBV3-1 (or the pseudogene TRBV3-2), the J call TRBJ2-2, with D uncertain. The CDR3 has 11 amino acids. The V end lost 2 bases, the J end lost 7 bases, and 2 bases lay between the germline ends. Germline V gives CDR1 LGHDT, CDR2 YNNKEL (reference sequence). CDR3 nucleotides: TGTGCCAGCAGCCAACACGGGGAGCTGTTTTTT. Translating it yields CASSQHGELFF.

This clone came up once. The V gene is TRBV18, the J gene TRBJ2-5, with 10 bases fitting TRBD2. Germline CDR1 and CDR2: KGHSH and LQKENI. The length of the CDR3 is 21 residues. Trimming removed 3 bases from V and 5 bases from J; junction bases left unmatched: 24. CDR3 nucleotide sequence: TGTGCCAGCTCACCGTATATGCTAGCGGGGGTTGCTCCGCTAGCGGGGGAGACCCAGTACTTC. This sequence encodes CASSPYMLAGVAPLAGETQYF.

This clone has only one observation. The genes are TRBV5-5 and TRBJ1-1; no clear D gene. From germline, CDR1 is SGHKS and CDR2 YYEKEE (reference sequence). There are 12 residues in the CDR3. V was clipped by 2 bases and J by 8 bases, with 10 bases between them. CDR3 bases: TGTGCCAGCAGCTTAATGGGCTCAGAAGCTTTCTTT. Amino acids: CASSLMGSEAFF.

V gene TRBV28 combines with J gene TRBJ2-3, with 13 bases lining up with TRBD2. Germline values: CDR1 MDHEN, CDR2 SYDVKM. The trim removed 4 bases at V and 2 bases at J, leaving 15 bases unmatched. The CDR3 length is 20 residues. CDR3 region: CASSYTKPGLAGTNTDTQYF. Written as DNA, the CDR3 is TGTGCCAGCAGTTACACGAAACCGGGACTAGCGGGAACTAACACAGATACGCAGTATTTT.

The rearrangement joins TRBV6-5 to TRBJ2-1; TRBD2 aligns across 11 bases. The CDR3 extends over 16 amino acids. CDR1 is MNHEY, CDR2 SVGAGI, per germline. V was pared by 0 bases and J by 6 bases, with 4 bases of the junction left unmatched. In nucleotides, the CDR3 is TGTGCCAGCAGTTACTCGAAGGGACTAGCGGCCAATGAGCAGTTCTTC. It translates to CASSYSKGLAANEQFF.

J is TRBJ2-7 and V is TRBV14; D is possibly TRBD2 (6 bases). The V gene lost 4 bases and the J gene lost 0 bases, with 10 bases spanning the gap. Germline V gene data show CDR1 as SGHDN and CDR2 as FVKESK. The CDR3 length is 14 residues. The CDR3 nucleotides read TGTGCCAGCAGCCTTGGGACTGGCTCCTACGAGCAGTACTTC. It encodes CASSLGTGSYEQYF.

The rearrangement joins TRBV19 to TRBJ2-1, with D tentatively TRBD2 (6 bases). The ends were cut back, 9 bases at V and 12 bases at J, with 24 bases in the middle. Per germline, CDR1 LNHDA and CDR2 SQIVND (reference sequence). The length of the CDR3 is 14 residues. For the CDR3, the DNA is TGTGCCAGCGCGACGGGAGATTGGCAATATACGCAGTTCTTC. It yields the protein CASATGDWQYTQFF.

CDR3: CASSYAWTGSGTEAFF. The CDR3 coding sequence is TGTGCCAGCAGTTATGCGTGGACAGGTTCGGGCACTGAAGCTTTCTTT. The rearrangement links TRBV6-6 to TRBJ1-1; the match to TRBD1 covers 7 bases. Germline V gene sequence: CDR1 MNHNY, CDR2 SVGAGI (reference sequence). CDR3 length: 16 amino acids. Losses at the gene ends were 3 bases for V and 4 bases for J; bases not matched to a gene: 11.

The chain joins TRBV6-1 to TRBJ1-3, with unresolved D. Germline V gene data show CDR1 as MNHNS and CDR2 as SASEGT. The CDR3 has 14 amino acids. V shed 2 bases and J shed 0 bases, with 5 bases lying between them. In nucleotides, the CDR3 is TGTGCCAGCAGTGAATTAGGCTCTGGAAACACCATATATTTT. As protein: CASSELGSGNTIYF.

The gene calls are TRBV2 and TRBJ1-1, with D possibly matching TRBD1 (6 bases). Per germline, CDR1 SNHLY and CDR2 FYNNEI. The CDR3 extends over 14 amino acids. Trimming took 6 bases from V and 3 from J, leaving 14 bases between them. CDR3 amino acids: CASSPGTPHTEAFF. The DNA of the CDR3 is TGTGCCAGCAGCCCGGGGACACCACACACTGAAGCTTTCTTT.

V usage is TRBV6-5 and J usage is TRBJ2-7, with TRBD2 matching 8 bases. Trimming took 2 bases from V and 2 from J; bases not matched to a gene: 8. This CDR3 contains 16 residues. From germline, CDR1 is MNHEY and CDR2 SVGAGI. DNA for the CDR3: TGTGCCAGCAGTTACAAGGGCGGGGGGCATCCCTACGAGCAGTACTTC. This gives the protein CASSYKGGGHPYEQYF.

The V call is TRBV21-1, the J call TRBJ2-1; the tabulated D call, TRBD2, remains unverified against the DNA. TRBV21-1 is a pseudogene segment. The CDR3 is made up of 17 amino acids. This chain's CDR3 is CASSKAGLADNYNEQFF. The CDR3 coding sequence is TGTGCCAGCAGCAAAGCGGGGCTAGCGGACAACTACAATGAGCAGTTCTTC.

In its sample, this clone was seen once. V and J are TRBV19 and TRBJ1-5; D is possibly TRBD1 (6 bases). The CDR3 has 16 amino acids. V lost 8 bases to trimming and J lost 0 bases, with 17 bases between them. The germline V gene has CDR1 LNHDA and CDR2 SQIVND (reference sequence). The DNA for the CDR3 is TGTGCCAGTCAATGGGGGCAGGACTATAGCAATCAGCCCCAGCATTTT. Translating it yields CASQWGQDYSNQPQHF.

This clone was picked up one time. The chain uses TRBV6-2 or TRBV6-3 and TRBJ2-1, with D perhaps matching TRBD2 (6 bases). The V gene lost 2 bases and the J gene lost 9 bases, with 17 bases spanning the gap. This CDR3 is 15 amino acids long. Germline V lookup: CDR1 MNHEY, CDR2 SVGEGT. CDR3: CASSYGGTGRFEQFF. The CDR3 coding sequence is TGTGCCAGCAGTTACGGGGGGACTGGCCGATTTGAGCAGTTCTTC.

V is TRBV6-5 and J is TRBJ1-2, with 12 bases fitting TRBD1. J was trimmed by 7 bases and V by 8 bases; bases with no gene match: 5. Germline assignment: CDR1 MNHEY and CDR2 SVGAGI. The CDR3 runs 13 residues. The CDR3 nucleotides read TGTGCCAGCTCGGGACAGGGGGCGGGTGGCTACACCTTC. This gives the protein CASSGQGAGGYTF.

The chain recombines TRBV24-1 with TRBJ2-1; D not certain. CDR1 is KGHDR and CDR2 is SFDVKD in the germline V gene. Deletions cut 8 bases from V and 3 bases from J, with 19 bases between. The CDR3 is made up of 16 amino acids. The CDR3 DNA sequence: TGTGCCACCAACGGTTTGTGGGCCCCCAACTACAATGAGCAGTTCTTC. Residues: CATNGLWAPNYNEQFF.

V usage is TRBV7-8 and J usage is TRBJ2-5; D is uncertain. The CDR3 consists of 14 residues. Trimming shortened V by 8 bases and J by 1 base, and 14 bases separated the two germline ends. Germline lookup yields CDR1 SGHVS and CDR2 FQNEAQ. The CDR3 protein is CASAESWSQETQYF. CDR3 in DNA: TGTGCCAGCGCCGAGAGTTGGTCCCAAGAGACCCAGTACTTC. The full variable domain, in which reference TRBV7-8 and TRBJ2-5 provide the parts outside the CDR3, is GAGVSQSPRYKVAKRGQDVALRCDPISGHVSLFWYQQALGQGPEFLTYFQNEAQLDKSGLPSDRFFAERPEGSVSTLKIQRTQQEDSAVYLCASAESWSQETQYFGPGTRLLVL.

The chain employs TRBV7-2 and TRBJ2-5; a possible D gene is TRBD2 (6 bases). This CDR3 has 15 residues. V lost 4 bases and J 5 bases, leaving 17 bases between the germline ends. Germline lookup yields CDR1 SGHTA and CDR2 FQGNSA. DNA of the CDR3: TGTGCCAGCAGCTCCGGGACTGCCTGGAGGGAGACCCAGTACTTC. This codes for CASSSGTAWRETQYF.

This chain links TRBV6-5 with TRBJ1-6, with 8 bases that match TRBD1. The CDR3 has 15 residues. Germline lookup yields CDR1 MNHEY and CDR2 SVGAGI. V gave up 0 bases and J gave up 5 bases; unmatched junction bases: 0. The CDR3 sequence is CASSYSTGDNSPLHF. Written as DNA, the CDR3 is TGTGCCAGCAGTTACTCGACAGGGGATAATTCACCCCTCCACTTT.